This section outlines one T cell receptor (beta chain) sequence together with its context. Assay used: immunoSEQ multiplex PCR; TCRdb lists only in-frame clones, some missing. Here the sample spans some 160,000 clones, approximately 87% being singletons. The germline CDR1 and CDR2 sequences are KGHSH and LQKENI. The CDR3 has 14 residues. Trimming cost V 2 bases and J 3 bases, with 11 bases left between them. This entry is derived from a study of blood T cell repertoires in COVID-19. Turning to the study itself: Sources were T cells, B-cell-depleted T cells, or PBMCs; the material itself was cDNA or gDNA.

Participant-given clinical history determined each cohort assignment. This sequence joins TRBV18 and TRBJ2-7, with no clear D. The sequenced sample was PBMCs or T cells enriched from blood (not recorded which). The TCR originated in a woman in her 50s who had recovered from COVID-19. CDR3 DNA: TGTGCCAGCTCACCAGGGCATCTTAACTACGAGCAGTACTTC. Its translation is CASSPGHLNYEQYF.